This T cell receptor beta chain stems from a study of blood T cells in healthy people across ages. Study in general: Capturing about one barcoded beta molecule per two T cells was achieved by template switching. Findings and limits, study-wide: There was a strong correlation between TCR beta diversity and naive T cell percentage. Age showed a roughly linear inverse relationship with TCR beta diversity per million T cells.

The germline V gene encodes CDR1 SEHNR and CDR2 FQNEAQ (reference sequence). This CDR3 is built from 13 residues. V dropped 8 bases and J dropped 4 bases, with 14 bases sitting between them. Each donor gave ten milliliters of peripheral blood. On this clonotype itself: No antigen is known for it.

Using a J-beta primer mix together with a sample-barcoded 5' primer, a second PCR was run for roughly 6 to 12 cycles. TCRdb processed the 5' RACE reads anew with MiXCR; each CDR3 protein has one entry. The data hold approximately 1.5 million distinct CDR3 sequences, with roughly 32% observed a single time. The chain is built from TRBV7-9 and TRBJ1-1; possibly TRBD1 for D (5 bases). The sequencing sample was made of blood. The clonotype was recovered from a woman aged 25 to 39 in good health. CDR3 coding DNA: TGTGCCAGCGAGTGGGGCGGCGGCACTGAAGCTTTCTTT. This codes for CASEWGGGTEAFF.